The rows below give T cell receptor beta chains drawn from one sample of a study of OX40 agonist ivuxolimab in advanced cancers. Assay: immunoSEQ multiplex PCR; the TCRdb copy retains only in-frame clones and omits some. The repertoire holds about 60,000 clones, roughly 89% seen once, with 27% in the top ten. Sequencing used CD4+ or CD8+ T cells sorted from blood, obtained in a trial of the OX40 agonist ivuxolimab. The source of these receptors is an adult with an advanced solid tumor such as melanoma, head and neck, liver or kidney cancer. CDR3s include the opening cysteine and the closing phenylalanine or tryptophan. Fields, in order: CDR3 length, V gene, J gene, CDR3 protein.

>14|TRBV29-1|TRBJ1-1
CSVDGGGGASEAFF
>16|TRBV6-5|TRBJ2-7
CASSYSPSGDSYEQYF
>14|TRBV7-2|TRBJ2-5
CASNRMGLQETQYF
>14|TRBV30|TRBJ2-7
CAWSALGLSYEQYF
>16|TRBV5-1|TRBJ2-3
CASSLGIDSTADTQYF
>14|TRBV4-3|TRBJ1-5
CASSQDIQTQPQHF
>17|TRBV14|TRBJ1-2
CASSQETRTGSNYGYTF
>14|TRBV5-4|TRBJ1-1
CASRGGQSNTEAFF
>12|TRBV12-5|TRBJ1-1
CASGLLNTEAFF
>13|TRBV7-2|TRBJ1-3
CASSLDRGSTIYF
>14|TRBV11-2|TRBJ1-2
CASSLGGVLDGYTF
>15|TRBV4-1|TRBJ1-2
CASSQWGRESYGYTF
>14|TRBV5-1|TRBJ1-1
CASSKTGSNTEAFF
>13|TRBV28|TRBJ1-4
CASRPALNEKLFF
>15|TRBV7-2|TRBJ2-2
CASSPGTGVYGELFF
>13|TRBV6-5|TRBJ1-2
CASSGRDGYGYTF
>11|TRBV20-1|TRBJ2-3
CSAMVLDTQYF
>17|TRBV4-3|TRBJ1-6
CASSQKRGWAYNSPLHF
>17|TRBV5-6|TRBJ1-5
CASSRYSRDRGFQPQHF